A single sample is the source of the 6 T cell receptor beta chains below, sequenced in a study of B cell selection in AIRE deficiency. The regulatory T cell sort gate was CD4+CD25hiCD127low/negative. This table comes from immunoSEQ multiplex PCR, and its TCRdb copy is limited to in-frame clones, with some not included. The sample carries 13,000 to 15,000 clones, around 93% recorded once. Source material: Tregs sorted from PBMCs. Receptors were obtained from a human donor with AIRE deficiency.

The chain combines TRBV4-1 with TRBJ2-1; D might be TRBD1 (6 bases). The V gene lost 1 base and the J gene lost 7 bases, with 23 bases spanning the gap. Germline V gives CDR1 MGHRA, CDR2 YSYEKL. The CDR3 runs to 18 residues. The CDR3 DNA reads as TGCGCCAGCAGCCAAGCTTTGGGGGCGACTCTCCTTGGAAATGAGCAGTTCTTC. Residues: CASSQALGATLLGNEQFF.

This chain links TRBV2 with TRBJ2-7; D is unclear. Trimming shortened V by 6 bases and J by 2 bases, and 5 bases separated the two germline ends. The CDR3 has 11 residues. Germline V gives CDR1 SNHLY, CDR2 FYNNEI. The CDR3 sequence: CASRLTYEQYF. The CDR3, as DNA: TGTGCCAGCAGACTCACCTACGAGCAGTACTTC.

This chain uses TRBV4-3 with TRBJ2-7; D may be TRBD2 (6 bases). V was clipped by 4 bases and J by 5 bases, with 18 bases between them. Germline V gene sequence: CDR1 LGHNA, CDR2 YSLEER. CDR3 size: 15 residues. This CDR3 reads CASSPGYGSVNEQYF. The CDR3, as DNA: TGCGCCAGCAGCCCGGGTTACGGGAGCGTCAACGAGCAGTACTTC.

This rearrangement joins TRBV7-8 to TRBJ1-1, with 8 bases lining up with TRBD1. With V trimmed by 5 bases and J by 4 bases, 12 bases remained unmatched. The CDR3 is 16 residues long. Germline CDR1 is SGHVS and CDR2 is FQNEAQ. CDR3 in amino acids: CASSTAGQGVGTEAFF. DNA for the CDR3: TGTGCCAGCAGCACCGCTGGACAGGGCGTGGGCACTGAAGCTTTCTTT.

The chain employs TRBV27 and TRBJ1-2; TRBD1 might be the D (5 bases). Trimming removed 7 bases at V and 1 base at J, with 16 bases between. The CDR3 totals 15 residues. Germline loops: CDR1 MNHEY, CDR2 SMNVEV (reference sequence). This CDR3 reads CASKVDSSYNYGYTF. The CDR3 nucleotides read TGTGCCAGCAAAGTCGACAGCTCCTATAACTATGGCTACACCTTC.

The genes are TRBV15 and TRBJ1-2; possible D gene TRBD1, 5 bases. V was trimmed by 5 bases and J by 0 bases, leaving 13 bases between them. Germline CDR1 LNHNV, CDR2 YYDKDF (reference sequence). The CDR3 is 15 amino acids. CDR3 amino acids: CATSWGGRSNYGYTF. The CDR3 DNA is TGTGCCACCAGCTGGGGGGGACGGTCTAACTATGGCTACACCTTC.